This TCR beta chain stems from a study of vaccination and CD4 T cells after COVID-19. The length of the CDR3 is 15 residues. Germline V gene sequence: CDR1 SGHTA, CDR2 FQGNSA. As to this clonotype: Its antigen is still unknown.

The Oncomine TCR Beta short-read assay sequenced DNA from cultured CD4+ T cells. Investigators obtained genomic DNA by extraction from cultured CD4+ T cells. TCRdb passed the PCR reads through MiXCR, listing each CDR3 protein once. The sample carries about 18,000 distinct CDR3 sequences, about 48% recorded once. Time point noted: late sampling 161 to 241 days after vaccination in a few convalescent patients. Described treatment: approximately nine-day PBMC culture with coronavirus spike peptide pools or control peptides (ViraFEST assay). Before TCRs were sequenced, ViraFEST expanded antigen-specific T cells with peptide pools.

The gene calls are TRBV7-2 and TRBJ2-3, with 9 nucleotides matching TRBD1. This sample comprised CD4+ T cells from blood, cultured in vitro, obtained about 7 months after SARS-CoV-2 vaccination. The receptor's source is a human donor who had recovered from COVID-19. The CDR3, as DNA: TGTGCGACAGGGGCGGGGACAGGGTACGCAGATACGCAGTATTTT. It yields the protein CATGAGTGYADTQYF.